A single sample gave rise to the 14 T cell receptor beta chains below, sequenced in a study of CD8 T cells in ankylosing spondylitis. Study observations and caveats: Typical of ankylosing spondylitis blood, it appeared, was a TCR beta motif of under 10 highly homologous variants.

For these TCRs, the target antigens are not known. TCRdb re-derived calls from the 5' RACE reads in MiXCR, one entry per CDR3 protein. The sample records approximately 540,000 distinct CDR3 sequences, 10% to 15% being singletons. Sequenced: blood, either unsorted or a sorted T cell fraction (not recorded which). These receptors all stem from a male donor with ankylosing spondylitis.

In its sample, this clonotype was seen a few times. V gene TRBV25-1 combines with J gene TRBJ2-7; 8 positions agree with TRBD1. The length of the CDR3 is 17 residues. Germline loops: CDR1 MGHDK, CDR2 SYGVNS. V trimming: 5 bases; J trimming: 2 bases; junction bases outside the gene matches: 14. CDR3 region: CASSTTTGTGEPYEQYF. CDR3 bases: TGTGCCAGCAGTACCACGACCGGGACAGGAGAGCCCTACGAGCAGTACTTC.

V and J are TRBV7-9 and TRBJ2-7; 10 nucleotides align to TRBD1. V trimming: 5 bases; J trimming: 3 bases; junction bases outside the gene matches: 4. Germline CDR1 reads SEHNR; CDR2 reads FQNEAQ (reference sequence). This CDR3 is built from 14 residues. CDR3: CASSGGQGIYEQYF. The CDR3 nucleotides read TGTGCCAGCAGCGGGGGACAGGGGATCTACGAGCAGTACTTC.

A word on this clonotype: One end of the junction does not line up with germline, which may come from a read error. V gene TRBV7-2 combines with J gene TRBJ2-1, with D possibly being TRBD2 (5 bases). The length of the CDR3 is 16 residues. In germline, CDR1 is SGHTA, CDR2 FQGNSA. This chain's CDR3 is CAGSLAQLPAYNEQFF. CDR3 coding DNA: TGTGCCGGCAGCTTAGCGCAACTACCCGCTTACAATGAGCAGTTCTTC.

The genes are TRBV12-3 or TRBV12-4 and TRBJ2-1; D is unclear. Trimming took 5 bases from V and 4 from J, leaving 12 bases between them. This CDR3 contains 14 residues. Here the CDR3 reads CASSTRSPYNEQFF. DNA for the CDR3: TGTGCCAGCAGTACGAGGAGTCCTTACAATGAGCAGTTCTTC.

This clonotype was seen a handful of times. The chain links TRBV7-6 to TRBJ2-7; 9 bases fit TRBD1. The CDR3 is 18 residues long. Germline assignment: CDR1 SGHVS and CDR2 FNYEAQ. With V trimmed by 2 bases and J by 3 bases, 14 bases remained unmatched. In DNA, the CDR3 is TGTGCCAGCAGCTTAACACAAGCCGGGACAGGGCCCTACTACGAGCAGTACGTC. Translated, it gives CASSLTQAGTGPYYEQYV.

The gene calls are TRBV30 and TRBJ1-2; possible D gene TRBD1, 5 bases. CDR3 length: 13 amino acids. CDR1 is GTSNPN, CDR2 SVGIG, per germline (reference sequence). Trimming removed 0 bases from V and 4 bases from J, with 9 bases in between. The CDR3 nucleotides are TGTGCCTGGAGTGTGGGGGAATTCTATGGCTACACCTTC. It yields the protein CAWSVGEFYGYTF.

This chain connects TRBV5-1 to TRBJ2-1; D unresolved. The CDR3 length is 15 residues. V was trimmed by 0 bases and J by 7 bases, leaving 14 bases between them. CDR1 is SGHRS and CDR2 is YFSETQ in the germline V gene. The CDR3 DNA sequence: TGCGCCAGCAGCTTGGGTACAGAATCCCTGAATGAGCAGTTCTTC. It codes for CASSLGTESLNEQFF.

In its sample, this clonotype was seen many times. V usage is TRBV12-3 or TRBV12-4 and J usage is TRBJ2-3; D might be TRBD1 or TRBD2, each matching 6 bases. There are 14 residues in the CDR3. V was trimmed by 7 bases and J by 2 bases, leaving 13 bases between them. CDR3 DNA sequence: TGTGCCAGCACCCACCGGGGGCACACAGATACGCAGTATTTT. As protein: CASTHRGHTDTQYF.

The CDR3 region is CASQDRGGEKLFF. The CDR3 region has the DNA TGTGCCAGTCAAGACAGGGGAGGTGAAAAACTGTTTTTT. V usage is TRBV19 and J usage is TRBJ1-4, with TRBD1 identical over 8 bases. The V gene's germline CDR1 is LNHDA and CDR2 SQIVND (reference sequence). Trimming cost V 8 bases and J 7 bases; bases outside gene matches: 6. The CDR3 extends over 13 amino acids.

This chain links TRBV7-2 with TRBJ2-7, with 12 bases that match TRBD2. Losses at the gene ends were 1 base for V and 1 base for J; bases not matched to a gene: 2. The CDR3 spans 16 residues. Germline V gene sequence: CDR1 SGHTA, CDR2 FQGNSA. This CDR3 reads CASSLGLAGVSYEQYV. For the CDR3, the DNA is TGTGCCAGCAGCTTAGGACTAGCGGGAGTTTCCTACGAGCAGTACGTC.

The rearrangement links TRBV29-1 to TRBJ2-3; D ambiguous. The CDR3 runs 13 residues. Germline V gene data show CDR1 as SQVTM and CDR2 as ANQGSEA. V gave up 0 bases and J gave up 0 bases, with 4 bases separating them. The CDR3 loop is CSVEDHSTDTQYF. The DNA of the CDR3 is TGCAGCGTTGAAGATCACAGCACAGATACGCAGTATTTT.

This clonotype has only a few counts. The chain has TRBV14 and TRBJ2-2; D perhaps matches TRBD1 (5 bases). The germline V gene encodes CDR1 SGHDN and CDR2 FVKESK. The CDR3 contains 16 residues. Trimming removed 1 base from V and 2 bases from J, with 11 bases in between. The DNA for the CDR3 is TGTGCCAGCAGCCAAGTCAGGGTAGAAAACACCGGGGAGCTGTTTTTT. Its protein is CASSQVRVENTGELFF.

This clonotype was detected only a few times. This chain joins TRBV5-1 and TRBJ2-5; tentatively, D is TRBD1 (6 bases). The length of the CDR3 is 15 residues. The germline gives CDR1 SGHRS, CDR2 YFSETQ. The germline V and J ends were trimmed by 4 bases and 5 bases, with 18 bases remaining between them. CDR3 coding DNA: TGCGCCAGCAGCGTCAACACAGGGTCCCGGGAGACCCAGTACTTC. Protein: CASSVNTGSRETQYF.

This clonotype was seen at least ten times. V gene TRBV4-1 combines with J gene TRBJ1-1, with a weak D call TRBD1 (5 bases). V gave up 6 bases and J gave up 0 bases, with 11 bases separating them. The CDR3 sequence is 14 residues long. The germline V gene encodes CDR1 MGHRA and CDR2 YSYEKL. CDR3 nucleotides: TGCGCCAGCAGAGGAGTGACAGTGAACACTGAAGCTTTCTTT. Its protein is CASRGVTVNTEAFF.